The 10 T cell receptor beta chains below all came from one sample that was sequenced in a study of blood T cell repertoires in COVID-19 (dated by TCRdb to the early 2020s). Libraries were made using the immunoSEQ multiplex PCR assay. As stored in TCRdb, this immuneACCESS dataset retains in-frame rearrangements with V and J assigned. A fraction of the clones does not appear; measured against another copy, unresolved V genes explain less than half of the discrepancy, and the remainder lacks a known reason. The sample contains about 270,000 clones, 80% to 90% of them found a single time. The biggest ten clones account for roughly 2.3% of the sample. The source material was PBMCs or T cells enriched from blood (not recorded which). The receptors shown here come from a woman under 30 who had recovered from COVID-19.

The chain has TRBV7-3 and TRBJ1-6, with unresolved D. Germline loops: CDR1 SGHTA, CDR2 FQGTGA. The CDR3 runs 14 residues. V shed 4 bases and J shed 5 bases, with 9 bases lying between them. CDR3 nucleotide sequence: TGTGCCAGCAGCTACAACAGCAATAATTCACCCCTCCACTTT. Translation gives CASSYNSNNSPLHF.

J is TRBJ1-2 and V is TRBV7-8; D is possibly TRBD1 (5 bases). With 5 bases removed from V and 8 bases from J, the gap between germline ends came to 18 bases. Looked up from germline, CDR1 is SGHVS and CDR2 is FQNEAQ. The CDR3 is 14 amino acids. DNA for the CDR3: TGTGCCAGCAGCCTAGGGGCAGGGTTGGGGGGCTACACCTTC. This encodes CASSLGAGLGGYTF.

The chain recombines TRBV5-4 with TRBJ2-7; the match to TRBD2 covers 12 bases. CDR1 and CDR2 (germline): SGHNT, YYREEE (reference sequence). The CDR3 is made up of 16 amino acids. J was trimmed by 4 bases and V by 4 bases; bases with no gene match: 9. CDR3 sequence (DNA): TGTGCCAGCAGCCGCCCTAGCGGGGGGGCGTCGTACGAGCAGTACTTC. The encoded protein is CASSRPSGGASYEQYF. Full variable domain (missing parts from reference TRBV5-4 and TRBJ2-7): ETGVTQSPTHLIKTRGQQVTLRCSSQSGHNTVSWYQQALGQGPQFIFQYYREEENGRGNFPPRFSGLQFPNYSSELNVNALELDDSALYLCASSRPSGGASYEQYFGPGTRLTVT.

The CDR3 coding sequence is TGTGCCAGCAGCAGGGTCCCCGGTAGGGGTCGGGGGGCAGATACGCAGTATTTT. Translation gives CASSRVPGRGRGADTQYF. The rearrangement links TRBV21-1 to TRBJ2-3; TRBD2, the table's D call, lacks a check against the DNA. TRBV21-1 counts as a pseudogene. The CDR3 has 18 residues.

This rearrangement joins TRBV19 to TRBJ1-6; no clear D gene. The germline V gene encodes CDR1 LNHDA and CDR2 SQIVND (reference sequence). This CDR3 has 14 residues. The V end was cut by 7 bases, the J end by 9 bases, with 16 bases between. The CDR3, as DNA: TGTGCCAGTAACTTGCAAGCCCGGGGTTCACCCCTCCACTTT. As protein: CASNLQARGSPLHF.

The chain links TRBV6-1 to TRBJ1-5; D is unresolved. Germline CDR1 and CDR2: MNHNS and SASEGT. Trimming took off 2 bases at V and 9 bases at J, with 11 bases between the two ends. The CDR3 length is 13 residues. The CDR3 loop is CASSESGFLPQHF. The CDR3 DNA is TGTGCCAGCAGTGAATCCGGGTTCCTGCCCCAGCATTTT.

This rearrangement joins TRBV11-2 to TRBJ1-5, with D maybe TRBD1 (5 bases). Germline assignment: CDR1 SGHAT and CDR2 FQNNGV. The CDR3 is 13 residues long. Trimming stripped 5 bases from V and 7 bases from J, with 12 bases between. The chain's CDR3 is CASSRSTGQPQHF. CDR3 in DNA: TGTGCCAGCAGCCGCAGCACAGGACAGCCCCAGCATTTT.

CDR3 sequence: CASSDGQGLTEAFF. CDR3 sequence (DNA): TGCGCCAGCAGTGACGGGCAGGGTTTGACTGAAGCTTTCTTT. The chain is built from TRBV10-2 and TRBJ1-1; weak D call: TRBD1 (5 bases). The CDR3 runs 14 residues. Germline loops: CDR1 WSHSY, CDR2 SAAADI. V was shortened by 3 bases and J by 5 bases, with 13 bases between the two germline ends.

V and J are TRBV28 and TRBJ1-6, with TRBD1 identical over 8 bases. Looked up from germline, CDR1 is MDHEN and CDR2 is SYDVKM. This CDR3 comprises 16 residues. After removal of 5 bases from V and 3 bases from J, the junction contained 6 bases not matched to a gene. The CDR3 loop reads CASSLPGQGYNSPLHF. The CDR3 DNA is TGTGCCAGCAGTCTCCCCGGACAGGGCTATAATTCACCCCTCCACTTT.

The rearrangement uses TRBV19 and TRBJ2-2; 11 bases agree with TRBD1. The V segment lost 6 bases and the J segment 5 bases; nucleotides outside the gene matches: 8. Per the germline V gene, CDR1 is LNHDA and CDR2 is SQIVND (reference sequence). The CDR3 sequence is 16 residues long. The chain's CDR3 is CASRPRTGGVTGELFF. The CDR3 bases are TGTGCCAGTAGACCCCGGACAGGGGGCGTTACCGGGGAGCTGTTTTTT.